This T cell receptor (beta chain) was documented in a study of cytomegalovirus exposure and HLA in healthy donors. In germline, CDR1 is ENHRY, CDR2 SYGVKD. The CDR3 contains 13 residues. Trimming took off 8 bases at V and 0 bases at J, with 10 bases between the two ends. Data came from immunoSEQ multiplex PCR; TCRdb stores just in-frame clones and leaves some out. The sample lists some 170,000 clones; less than 90% were seen once. Remarks on this clone: What it binds is unknown.

Study observations and caveats: Cytomegalovirus association was assigned to more than 150 TCR beta chains. Reports credit the classifier with highly specific, highly sensitive diagnosis of cytomegalovirus status. First-cohort TCR clusters were later found to tend to co-occur in the 120 validation repertoires.

The TCR originated in a woman under 30 in good health and CMV-seronegative. The source material was PBMCs. The chain has TRBV10-3 and TRBJ1-1, with D unresolved. The CDR3 bases are TGTGCCATCTCCCCAGAGGTGAACACTGAAGCTTTCTTT. Protein sequence: CAISPEVNTEAFF.